A single sample gave rise to the 15 T cell receptor beta chains below, sequenced in a study of blood T cell repertoires in COVID-19. Assay used: immunoSEQ multiplex PCR; TCRdb lists only in-frame clones, some missing. The table includes around 92,000 clones, more than 70% detected once. The sample was peripheral blood. The receptors were sampled from a woman aged 55-70 years in a cohort sampled during active or convalescent COVID-19.

J is TRBJ1-1 and V is TRBV9, with D perhaps TRBD1 (6 bases). The CDR3 sequence is 15 residues long. V was clipped by 3 bases and J by 3 bases, with 15 bases between them. Germline CDR1 and CDR2: SGDLS and YYNGEE. Here the CDR3 DNA reads TGTGCCAGCAGCGCCCAGGGGCAGGGAGACACTGAAGCTTTCTTT. Encoded protein: CASSAQGQGDTEAFF.

The CDR3 protein is CASSHGTRAGELFF. CDR3 nucleotide sequence: TGCGCCAGCAGCCATGGGACTCGGGCCGGGGAGCTGTTTTTT. This chain links TRBV5-1 with TRBJ2-2, with D maybe TRBD2 (6 bases). Germline CDR1 SGHRS, CDR2 YFSETQ. The CDR3 sequence is 14 residues long. Deletions cut 4 bases from V and 6 bases from J, with 13 bases between.

The chain recombines TRBV5-6 with TRBJ1-1; possible D gene TRBD1, 5 bases. The germline V and J ends were trimmed by 1 base and 1 base, with 17 bases remaining between them. Germline CDR1 reads SGHDT; CDR2 reads YYEEEE. The CDR3 sequence is 17 residues long. CDR3: CASSLRGRFVKNTEAFF. The CDR3 nucleotides are TGTGCCAGCAGCTTGAGGGGAAGGTTCGTAAAGAACACTGAAGCTTTCTTT.

This clone was counted only a few times. The chain combines TRBV19 with TRBJ1-1; D is unresolved. Trimming shortened V by 5 bases and J by 2 bases, and 9 bases separated the two germline ends. This CDR3 has 13 amino acids. CDR1 is LNHDA, CDR2 SQIVND, per germline (reference sequence). CDR3 bases: TGTGCCAGTAGTCCTACGCCCAACACTGAAGCTTTCTTT. Protein product: CASSPTPNTEAFF.

The J gene is TRBJ2-7, the V gene TRBV3-1 (or the pseudogene TRBV3-2), with D possibly being TRBD1 (5 bases). The germline CDR1 and CDR2 sequences are LGHDT and YNNKEL (reference sequence). The CDR3 covers 13 residues. V was shortened by 1 base and J by 2 bases, with 6 bases between the two germline ends. CDR3 in amino acids: CASSQGGPYEQYF. CDR3 in DNA: TGTGCCAGCAGCCAAGGGGGCCCCTACGAGCAGTACTTC.

The chain joins TRBV3-1 (or the pseudogene TRBV3-2) to TRBJ2-3; 13 bases match TRBD2. The CDR3 spans 17 residues. Germline lookup yields CDR1 LGHDT and CDR2 YNNKEL (reference sequence). V dropped 3 bases and J dropped 5; count of bases not matched to a gene: 8. The CDR3 coding sequence is TGTGCCAGCAGCCAGACTAGCGGGGGGCCGCGGGAAGATACGCAGTATTTT. Its protein product is CASSQTSGGPREDTQYF.

V usage is TRBV10-3 and J usage is TRBJ1-1; no clear D. The CDR3 has 13 amino acids. CDR1 and CDR2 from the germline V gene are ENHRY and SYGVKD. Trimming pared 7 bases from V and 3 bases from J, leaving 12 bases between. CDR3 residues: CAIISPGDTEAFF. The CDR3 nucleotides read TGTGCCATCATATCGCCGGGAGACACTGAAGCTTTCTTT.

The gene calls are TRBV3-1 (or the pseudogene TRBV3-2) and TRBJ2-5, with 9 bases aligning to TRBD2. In germline, CDR1 is LGHDT, CDR2 YNNKEL (reference sequence). The ends lost 4 bases at V and 4 bases at J; junction bases unmatched: 4. There are 14 residues in the CDR3. The CDR3 loop is CASSPPGLAETQYF. The CDR3 DNA is TGTGCCAGCAGCCCTCCGGGACTAGCAGAGACCCAGTACTTC.

The J gene is TRBJ2-5, the V gene TRBV9, with 8 bases lining up with TRBD2. J gave up 1 base and V 4 bases, and 9 bases lay outside the gene matches. Germline CDR1 is SGDLS and CDR2 is YYNGEE. The CDR3 totals 16 residues. For the CDR3, the DNA is TGTGCCAGCAGCAGACCACTAGCGGACCTCCAAGAGACCCAGTACTTC. The encoded protein is CASSRPLADLQETQYF.

V and J are TRBV27 and TRBJ2-7, with D perhaps TRBD2 (6 bases). CDR1 is MNHEY, CDR2 SMNVEV, per germline (reference sequence). This CDR3 contains 16 residues. Trimming left V 2 bases short and J 0 bases short, with 14 bases between. The CDR3 protein is CASSLGAGSPSYEQYF. Written as DNA, the CDR3 is TGTGCCAGCAGTTTAGGGGCGGGATCACCCTCCTACGAGCAGTACTTC.

The CDR3: CASSLLAGMENTQYF. CDR3 sequence (DNA): TGTGCCAGCAGCTTACTAGCGGGAATGGAAAATACGCAGTATTTT. The chain employs TRBV6-5 and TRBJ2-3, with TRBD2 identical over 10 bases. CDR1 MNHEY and CDR2 SVGAGI come from the germline V gene. The CDR3 covers 15 residues. The trim removed 6 bases at V and 7 bases at J, leaving 10 bases unmatched.

The chain couples TRBV6-5 to TRBJ2-7, with 9 bases matching TRBD1. In germline, CDR1 is MNHEY, CDR2 SVGAGI. V was clipped by 2 bases and J by 2 bases; unmatched bases: 7. This CDR3 region has 16 residues. CDR3 amino acids: CASSYQRGQGTYEQYF. DNA of the CDR3: TGTGCCAGCAGTTACCAAAGGGGACAGGGAACCTACGAGCAGTACTTC.

This clone was recorded once. The chain combines TRBV30 with TRBJ1-5; D gene uncertain. The CDR3 is made up of 12 amino acids. V gave up 1 base and J gave up 7 bases, with 8 bases separating them. CDR1 GTSNPN and CDR2 SVGIG come from the germline V gene (reference sequence). CDR3 amino acids: CAWSAPLQPQHF. The CDR3 DNA reads TGTGCCTGGAGTGCTCCCCTCCAGCCCCAGCATTTT.

This chain connects TRBV19 to TRBJ1-4; TRBD1 aligns across 9 bases. V lost 2 bases to trimming and J lost 6 bases; unmatched junction nucleotides: 4. CDR3 length equals 15 residues. Germline CDR1 and CDR2: LNHDA and SQIVND (reference sequence). The CDR3 DNA sequence: TGTGCCAGTAGTATACGGACAGGGGTCGATGAAAAACTGTTTTTT. Amino acid sequence: CASSIRTGVDEKLFF.

V usage is TRBV6-5 and J usage is TRBJ1-2, with TRBD1 matching 11 bases. CDR3 size: 15 residues. Germline CDR1 and CDR2: MNHEY and SVGAGI. V was pared by 2 bases and J by 5 bases, with 4 bases of the junction left unmatched. The CDR3 is CASSYPRDRGYGYTF. The CDR3 bases are TGTGCCAGCAGTTACCCCCGGGACAGGGGGTATGGCTACACCTTC.